This T cell receptor beta chain was observed in a study of blood T cell repertoires in COVID-19. Some clones are missing from TCRdb's copy, which holds only in-frame ones; the method was immunoSEQ multiplex PCR. This sample carries roughly 100,000 clones, 86% of them seen once, and the ten largest clones take 18%. The sequenced material came from peripheral blood. The sequence was collected from a woman over 75 with acute or convalescent COVID-19.

In nucleotides, the CDR3 is TGTGCCAGCAGATATCAGGACTTTCCTGCCTACGAGCAGTACTTC. It codes for CASRYQDFPAYEQYF. The rearrangement joins TRBV2 to TRBJ2-7, with D tentatively TRBD2 (5 bases). V lost 6 bases to trimming and J lost 2 bases, with 17 bases between them. Per the germline V gene, CDR1 is SNHLY and CDR2 is FYNNEI. The CDR3 runs to 15 residues. Full variable domain (missing parts from reference TRBV2 and TRBJ2-7): EPEVTQTPSHQVTQMGQEVILRCVPISNHLYFYWYRQILGQKVEFLVSFYNNEISEKSEIFDDQFSVERPDGSNFTLKIRSTKLEDSAMYFCASRYQDFPAYEQYFGPGTRLTVT.